This TCR beta chain was identified in a study of T cell changes during pregnancy in multiple sclerosis. Produced via immunoSEQ multiplex PCR; TCRdb's table is partial and in-frame only. Of about 44,000 clones listed, 90% are singletons. Germline values: CDR1 SGHVS, CDR2 FQNEAQ. The CDR3 has 17 amino acids. V shed 5 bases, J shed 1 base, and the junction held 9 bases outside the gene matches. Specimen: CD4+ T cells from peripheral blood mononuclear cells, collected before pregnancy. This chain links TRBV7-8 with TRBJ1-5, with 9 nucleotides matching TRBD1. This TCR was sampled from a female donor with multiple sclerosis, enrolled in a pregnancy study. The CDR3: CASSLGTGQKSNQPQHF. The CDR3 DNA is TGTGCCAGCAGCCTAGGGACAGGGCAAAAAAGCAATCAGCCCCAGCATTTT.